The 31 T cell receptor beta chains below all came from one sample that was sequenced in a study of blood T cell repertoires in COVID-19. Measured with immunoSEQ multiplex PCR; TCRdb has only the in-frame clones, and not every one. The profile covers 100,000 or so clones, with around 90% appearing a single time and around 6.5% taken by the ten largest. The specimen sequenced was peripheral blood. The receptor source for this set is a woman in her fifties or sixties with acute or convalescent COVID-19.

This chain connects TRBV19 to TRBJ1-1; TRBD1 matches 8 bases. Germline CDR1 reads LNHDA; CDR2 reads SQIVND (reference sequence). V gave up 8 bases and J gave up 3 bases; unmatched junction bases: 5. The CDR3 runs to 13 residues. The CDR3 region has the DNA TGTGCCAGTGGTCAGGGGGCCTACACTGAAGCTTTCTTT. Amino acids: CASGQGAYTEAFF. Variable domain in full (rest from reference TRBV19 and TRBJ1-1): DGGITQSPKYLFRKEGQNVTLSCEQNLNHDAMYWYRQDPGQGLRLIYYSQIVNDFQKGDIAEGYSVSREKKESFPLTVTSAQKNPTAFYLCASGQGAYTEAFFGQGTRLTVV.

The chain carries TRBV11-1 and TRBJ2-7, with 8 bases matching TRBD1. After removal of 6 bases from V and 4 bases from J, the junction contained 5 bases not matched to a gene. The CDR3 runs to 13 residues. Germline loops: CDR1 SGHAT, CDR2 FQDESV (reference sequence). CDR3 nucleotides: TGTGCCAGCAGAGGACAGGGAGCTTACGAGCAGTACGTC. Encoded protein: CASRGQGAYEQYV.

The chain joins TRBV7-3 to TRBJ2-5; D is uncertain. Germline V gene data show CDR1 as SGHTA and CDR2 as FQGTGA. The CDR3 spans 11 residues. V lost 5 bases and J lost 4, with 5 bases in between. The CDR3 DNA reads TGTGCCAGCAGCCCCATAGAGACCCAGTACTTC. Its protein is CASSPIETQYF.

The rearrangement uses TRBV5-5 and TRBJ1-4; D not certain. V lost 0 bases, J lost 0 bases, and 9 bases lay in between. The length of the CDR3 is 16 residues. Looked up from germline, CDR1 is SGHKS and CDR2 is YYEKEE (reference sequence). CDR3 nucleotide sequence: TGTGCCAGCAGCTTGGCGGGGTTTGCAACTAATGAAAAACTGTTTTTT. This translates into CASSLAGFATNEKLFF.

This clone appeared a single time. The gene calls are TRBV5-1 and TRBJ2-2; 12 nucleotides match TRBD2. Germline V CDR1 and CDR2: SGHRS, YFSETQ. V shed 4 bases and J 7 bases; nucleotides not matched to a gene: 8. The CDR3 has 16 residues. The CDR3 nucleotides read TGCGCCAGCAGCCCTGCTAGCGGGAGGGCCGTCGGGGAGCTGTTTTTT. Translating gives CASSPASGRAVGELFF.

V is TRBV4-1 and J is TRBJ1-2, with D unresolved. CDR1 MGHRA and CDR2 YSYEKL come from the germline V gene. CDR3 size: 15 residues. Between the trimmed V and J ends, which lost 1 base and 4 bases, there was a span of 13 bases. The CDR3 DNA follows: TGCGCCAGCAGCCAAGCTGCCGGCCGCGGCTATGGCTACACCTTC. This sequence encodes CASSQAAGRGYGYTF.

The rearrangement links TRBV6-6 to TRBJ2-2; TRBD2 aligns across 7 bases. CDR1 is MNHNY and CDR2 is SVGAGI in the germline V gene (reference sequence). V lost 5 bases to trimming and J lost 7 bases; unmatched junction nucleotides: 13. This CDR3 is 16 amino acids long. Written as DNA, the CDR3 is TGTGCCAGCAGTCCCCCCTCAGGGAGCGGGGACGGGGAGCTGTTTTTT. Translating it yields CASSPPSGSGDGELFF.

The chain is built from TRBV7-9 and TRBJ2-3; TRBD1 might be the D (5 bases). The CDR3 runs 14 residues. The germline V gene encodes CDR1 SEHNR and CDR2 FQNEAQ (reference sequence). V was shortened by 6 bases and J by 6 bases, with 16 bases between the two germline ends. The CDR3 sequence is CASSSITGADTQYF. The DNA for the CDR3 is TGTGCCAGCAGTTCCATCACTGGGGCCGATACGCAGTATTTT.

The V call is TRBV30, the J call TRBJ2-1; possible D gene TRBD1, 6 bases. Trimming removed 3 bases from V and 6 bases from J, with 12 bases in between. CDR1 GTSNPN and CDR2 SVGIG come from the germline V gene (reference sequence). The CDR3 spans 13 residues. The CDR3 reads CAWRTRGSNEQFF. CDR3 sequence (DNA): TGTGCCTGGAGGACGAGGGGGAGCAATGAGCAGTTCTTC.

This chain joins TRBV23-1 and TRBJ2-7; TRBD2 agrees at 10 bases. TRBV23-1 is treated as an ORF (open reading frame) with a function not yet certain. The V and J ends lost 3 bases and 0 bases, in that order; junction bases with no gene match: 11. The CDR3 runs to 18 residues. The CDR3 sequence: CASSHGLAAPFSSYEQYV. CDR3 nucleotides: TGCGCCAGCAGTCATGGACTAGCGGCACCGTTCAGCTCCTACGAGCAGTACGTC.

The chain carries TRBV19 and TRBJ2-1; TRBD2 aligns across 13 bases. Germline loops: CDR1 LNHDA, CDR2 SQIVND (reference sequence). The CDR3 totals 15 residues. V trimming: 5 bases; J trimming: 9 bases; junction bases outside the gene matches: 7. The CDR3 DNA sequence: TGTGCCAGTAGTCCCCGGACTAGCGGGAGAGCTGAGCAGTTCTTC. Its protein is CASSPRTSGRAEQFF.

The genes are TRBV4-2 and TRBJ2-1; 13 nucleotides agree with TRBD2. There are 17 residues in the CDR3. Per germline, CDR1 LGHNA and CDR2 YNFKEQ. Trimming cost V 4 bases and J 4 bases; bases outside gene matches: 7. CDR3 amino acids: CASSPSGLAGEYNEQFF. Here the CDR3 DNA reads TGTGCCAGCAGCCCCTCAGGACTAGCGGGAGAGTACAATGAGCAGTTCTTC.

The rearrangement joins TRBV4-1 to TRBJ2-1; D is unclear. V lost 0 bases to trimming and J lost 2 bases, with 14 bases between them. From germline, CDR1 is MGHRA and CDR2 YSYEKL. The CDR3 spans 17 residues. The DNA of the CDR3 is TGCGCCAGCAGCCAAGAGGTAGCCGCCCTTCCCTACAATGAGCAGTTCTTC. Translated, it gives CASSQEVAALPYNEQFF.

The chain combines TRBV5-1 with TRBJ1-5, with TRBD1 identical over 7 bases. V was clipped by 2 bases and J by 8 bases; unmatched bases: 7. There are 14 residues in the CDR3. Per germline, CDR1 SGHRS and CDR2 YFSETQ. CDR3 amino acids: CASSFTGDREPQHF. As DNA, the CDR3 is TGCGCCAGCAGCTTTACAGGGGACCGGGAGCCCCAGCATTTT. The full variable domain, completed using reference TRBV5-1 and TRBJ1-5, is KAGVTQTPRYLIKTRGQQVTLSCSPISGHRSVSWYQQTPGQGLQFLFEYFSETQRNKGNFPGRFSGRQFSNSRSEMNVSTLELGDSALYLCASSFTGDREPQHFGDGTRLSIL.

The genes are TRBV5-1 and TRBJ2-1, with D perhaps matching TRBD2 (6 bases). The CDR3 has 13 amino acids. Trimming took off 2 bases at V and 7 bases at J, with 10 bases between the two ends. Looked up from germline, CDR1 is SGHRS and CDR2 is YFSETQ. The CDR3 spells CASSFGGRNEQFF. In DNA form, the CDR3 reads TGCGCCAGCAGCTTTGGGGGGAGGAATGAGCAGTTCTTC.

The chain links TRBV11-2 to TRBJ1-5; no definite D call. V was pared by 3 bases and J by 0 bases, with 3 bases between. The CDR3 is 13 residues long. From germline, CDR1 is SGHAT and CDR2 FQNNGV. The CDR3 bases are TGTGCCAGCAGCTTCAGTAGCAATCAGCCCCAGCATTTT. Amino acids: CASSFSSNQPQHF.

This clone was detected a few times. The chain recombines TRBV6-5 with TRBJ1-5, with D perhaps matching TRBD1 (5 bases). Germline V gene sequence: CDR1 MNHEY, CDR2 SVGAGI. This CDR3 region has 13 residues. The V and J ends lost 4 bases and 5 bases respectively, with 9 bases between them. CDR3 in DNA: TGTGCCAGCAGTTTTTCCAGGGATCAGCCCCAGCATTTT. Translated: CASSFSRDQPQHF.

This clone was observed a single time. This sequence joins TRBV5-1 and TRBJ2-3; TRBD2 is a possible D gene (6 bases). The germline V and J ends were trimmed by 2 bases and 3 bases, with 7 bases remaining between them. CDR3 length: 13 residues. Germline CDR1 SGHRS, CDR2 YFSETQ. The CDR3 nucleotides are TGCGCCAGCAGCTTAGCGGGTACAGATACGCAGTATTTT. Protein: CASSLAGTDTQYF.

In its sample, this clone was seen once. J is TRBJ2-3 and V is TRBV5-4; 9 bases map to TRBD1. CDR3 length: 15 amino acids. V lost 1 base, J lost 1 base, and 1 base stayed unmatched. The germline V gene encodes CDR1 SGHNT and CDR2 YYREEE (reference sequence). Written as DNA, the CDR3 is TGTGCCAGCAGCTTGAGGACAGGGGGCACAGATACGCAGTATTTT. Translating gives CASSLRTGGTDTQYF.

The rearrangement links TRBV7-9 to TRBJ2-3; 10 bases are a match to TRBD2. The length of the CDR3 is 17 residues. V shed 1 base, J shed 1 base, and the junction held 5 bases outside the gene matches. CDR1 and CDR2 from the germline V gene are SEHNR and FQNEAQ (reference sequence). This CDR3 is CASSLVASGSGTDTQYF. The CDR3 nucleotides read TGTGCCAGCAGCTTAGTGGCTAGCGGGAGCGGCACAGATACGCAGTATTTT.

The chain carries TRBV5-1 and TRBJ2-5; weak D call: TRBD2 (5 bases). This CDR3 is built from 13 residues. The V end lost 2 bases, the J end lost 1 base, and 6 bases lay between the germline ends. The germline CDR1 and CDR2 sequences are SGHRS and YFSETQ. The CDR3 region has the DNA TGCGCCAGCAGCTTAGGGAGCCAAGAGACCCAGTACTTC. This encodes CASSLGSQETQYF. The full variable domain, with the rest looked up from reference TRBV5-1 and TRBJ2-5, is KAGVTQTPRYLIKTRGQQVTLSCSPISGHRSVSWYQQTPGQGLQFLFEYFSETQRNKGNFPGRFSGRQFSNSRSEMNVSTLELGDSALYLCASSLGSQETQYFGPGTRLLVL.

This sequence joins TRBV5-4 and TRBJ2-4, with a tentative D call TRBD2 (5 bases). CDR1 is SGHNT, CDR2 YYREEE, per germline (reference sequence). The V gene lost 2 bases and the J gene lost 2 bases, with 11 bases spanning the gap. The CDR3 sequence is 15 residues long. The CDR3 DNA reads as TGTGCCAGCAGCTTAAAGGGCGGGTCCAAAAACATTCAGTACTTC. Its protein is CASSLKGGSKNIQYF. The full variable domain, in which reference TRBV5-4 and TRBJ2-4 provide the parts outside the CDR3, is ETGVTQSPTHLIKTRGQQVTLRCSSQSGHNTVSWYQQALGQGPQFIFQYYREEENGRGNFPPRFSGLQFPNYSSELNVNALELDDSALYLCASSLKGGSKNIQYFGAGTRLSVL.

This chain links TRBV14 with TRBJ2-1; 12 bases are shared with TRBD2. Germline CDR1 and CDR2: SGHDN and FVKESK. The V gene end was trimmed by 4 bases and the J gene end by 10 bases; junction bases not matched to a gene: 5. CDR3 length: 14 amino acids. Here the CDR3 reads CASSPQLAGGEQFF. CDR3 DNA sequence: TGTGCCAGCAGCCCCCAGCTAGCGGGAGGGGAGCAGTTCTTC. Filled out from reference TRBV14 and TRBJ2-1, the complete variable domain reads EAGVTQFPSHSVIEKGQTVTLRCDPISGHDNLYWYRRVMGKEIKFLLHFVKESKQDESGMPNNRFLAERTGGTYSTLKVQPAELEDSGVYFCASSPQLAGGEQFFGPGTRLTVL.

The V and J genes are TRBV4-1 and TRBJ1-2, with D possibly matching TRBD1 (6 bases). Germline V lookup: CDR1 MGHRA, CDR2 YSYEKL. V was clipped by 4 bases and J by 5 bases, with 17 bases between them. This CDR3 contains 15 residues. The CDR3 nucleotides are TGCGCCAGCAGCCCGAATACAGGGAACGAGTATGGCTACACCTTC. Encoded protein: CASSPNTGNEYGYTF.

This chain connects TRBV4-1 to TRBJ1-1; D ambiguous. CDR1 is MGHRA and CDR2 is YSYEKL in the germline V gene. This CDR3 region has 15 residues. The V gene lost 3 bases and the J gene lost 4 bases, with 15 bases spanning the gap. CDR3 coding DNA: TGCGCCAGCAGCCAGACTATAACTTTGGGCACTGAAGCTTTCTTT. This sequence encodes CASSQTITLGTEAFF.

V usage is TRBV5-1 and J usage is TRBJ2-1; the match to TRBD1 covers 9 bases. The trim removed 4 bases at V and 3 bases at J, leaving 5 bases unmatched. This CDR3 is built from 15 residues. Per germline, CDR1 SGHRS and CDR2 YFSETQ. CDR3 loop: CASSQTGGDYNEQFF. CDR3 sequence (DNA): TGCGCCAGCAGCCAGACAGGGGGAGACTACAATGAGCAGTTCTTC.

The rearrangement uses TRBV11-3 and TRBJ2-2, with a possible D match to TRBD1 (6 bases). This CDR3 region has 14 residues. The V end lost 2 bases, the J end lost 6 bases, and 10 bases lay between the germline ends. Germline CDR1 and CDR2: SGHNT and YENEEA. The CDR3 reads CASSLLGGSGELFF. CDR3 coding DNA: TGTGCCAGCAGCTTACTAGGGGGTTCCGGGGAGCTGTTTTTT.

CDR3 residues: CASSIGSLQGVETQYF. The CDR3 DNA follows: TGTGCCAGTAGTATTGGGAGCTTACAGGGGGTAGAGACCCAGTACTTC. The chain recombines TRBV19 with TRBJ2-5; the match to TRBD1 covers 8 bases. Unmatched junction bases numbered 10, after V lost 3 bases and J lost 4 bases. The CDR3 length is 16 residues. CDR1 and CDR2 (germline): LNHDA, SQIVND (reference sequence).

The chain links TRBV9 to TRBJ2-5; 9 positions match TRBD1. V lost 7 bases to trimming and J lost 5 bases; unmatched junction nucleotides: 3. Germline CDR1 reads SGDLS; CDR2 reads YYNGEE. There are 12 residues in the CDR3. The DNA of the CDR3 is TGTGCCAGCGGAGGACAGGGGGAGACCCAGTACTTC. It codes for CASGGQGETQYF.

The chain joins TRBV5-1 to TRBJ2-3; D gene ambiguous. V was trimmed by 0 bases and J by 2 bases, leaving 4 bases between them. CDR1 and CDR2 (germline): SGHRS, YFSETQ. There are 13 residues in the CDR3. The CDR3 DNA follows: TGCGCCAGCAGCTTGGATAACACAGATACGCAGTATTTT. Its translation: CASSLDNTDTQYF.

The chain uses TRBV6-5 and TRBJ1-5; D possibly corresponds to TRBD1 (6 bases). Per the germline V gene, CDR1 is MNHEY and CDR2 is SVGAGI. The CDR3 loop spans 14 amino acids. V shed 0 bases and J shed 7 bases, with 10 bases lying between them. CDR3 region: CASSYSRGGQPQHF. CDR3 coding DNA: TGTGCCAGCAGTTACTCGAGGGGGGGGCAGCCCCAGCATTTT.